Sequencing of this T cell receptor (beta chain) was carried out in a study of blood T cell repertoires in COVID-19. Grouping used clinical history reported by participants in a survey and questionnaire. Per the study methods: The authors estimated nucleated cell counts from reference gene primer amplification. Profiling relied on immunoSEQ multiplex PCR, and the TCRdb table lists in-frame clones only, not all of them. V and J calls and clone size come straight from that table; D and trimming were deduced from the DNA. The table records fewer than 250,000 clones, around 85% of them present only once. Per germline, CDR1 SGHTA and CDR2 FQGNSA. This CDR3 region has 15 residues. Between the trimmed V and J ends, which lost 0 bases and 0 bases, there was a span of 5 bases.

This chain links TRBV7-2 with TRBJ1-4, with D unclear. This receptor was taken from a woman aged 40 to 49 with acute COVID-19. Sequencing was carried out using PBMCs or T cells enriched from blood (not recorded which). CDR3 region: CASSLAAATNEKLFF. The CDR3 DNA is TGTGCCAGCAGCTTAGCGGCAGCAACTAATGAAAAACTGTTTTTT.